One and the same sample provided the 19 T cell receptor beta chains below, sequenced in a study of cytomegalovirus exposure and HLA in healthy donors. 13 Jbeta primers and 60 Vbeta primers were used for the PCR. TCRdb's copy holds only in-frame clones and misses some; the assay was immunoSEQ multiplex PCR. The data show 150,000 to 200,000 clones, 77% seen once. The sequenced sample consisted of PBMCs. The origin of the receptors is a woman aged 25 to 39 in good health and CMV-seronegative.

The V call is TRBV7-2, the J call TRBJ1-1; D perhaps matches TRBD1 (5 bases). The germline gives CDR1 SGHTA, CDR2 FQGNSA. This CDR3 has 14 amino acids. V was pared by 2 bases and J by 2 bases, with 9 bases between. CDR3 protein: CASSLYGQNTEAFF. For the CDR3, the DNA is TGTGCCAGCAGCTTATACGGACAAAACACTGAAGCTTTCTTT. Using reference TRBV7-2 and TRBJ1-1 for the parts outside the CDR3, the full variable domain is GAGVSQSPSNKVTEKGKDVELRCDPISGHTALYWYRQSLGQGLEFLIYFQGNSAPDKSGLPSDRFSAERTGGSVSTLTIQRTQQEDSAVYLCASSLYGQNTEAFFGQGTRLTVV.

The rearrangement joins TRBV4-2 to TRBJ1-5; TRBD1 agrees at 7 bases. This CDR3 has 17 residues. Germline V gives CDR1 LGHNA, CDR2 YNFKEQ. V lost 4 bases to trimming and J lost 5 bases; unmatched junction nucleotides: 14. The CDR3 nucleotides are TGTGCCAGCAGCCTCCACGAAGGTCGACAGGGATATCAGCCCCAGCATTTT. The encoded protein is CASSLHEGRQGYQPQHF.

The gene calls are TRBV11-2 and TRBJ1-6; TRBD1 might be the D (6 bases). The CDR3 totals 15 residues. The V end was cut by 5 bases, the J end by 8 bases, with 16 bases between. From germline, CDR1 is SGHAT and CDR2 FQNNGV. The CDR3 bases are TGTGCCAGCAGCCCCCCCAGGGGAGTGTATTCACCCCTCCACTTT. Translation gives CASSPPRGVYSPLHF.

The chain links TRBV30 to TRBJ1-1, with unresolved D. Trimming pared 4 bases from V and 1 base from J, leaving 7 bases between. The germline V gene has CDR1 GTSNPN and CDR2 SVGIG (reference sequence). This CDR3 is built from 12 residues. The chain's CDR3 is CAWKRKNTEAFF. The CDR3 nucleotides read TGTGCCTGGAAGAGGAAGAACACTGAAGCTTTCTTT.

The chain links TRBV6-1 to TRBJ1-5; tentative D call: TRBD1 (6 bases). Trimming stripped 8 bases from V and 1 base from J, with 6 bases between. The germline V gene has CDR1 MNHNS and CDR2 SASEGT. This CDR3 region has 12 residues. The CDR3 loop reads CASQGSNQPQHF. The CDR3 DNA reads TGTGCCAGCCAGGGGAGCAATCAGCCCCAGCATTTT.

This clone has only a few counts. CDR3 amino acids: CASSKRTDGLYGYTF. In DNA, the CDR3 is TGTGCCAGCAGTAAGCGGACAGACGGCCTTTATGGCTACACCTTC. V usage is TRBV6-6 and J usage is TRBJ1-2; possible D gene TRBD1, 6 bases. The CDR3 is 15 residues long. Trimming removed 5 bases from V and 5 bases from J, with 18 bases in between. Looked up from germline, CDR1 is MNHNY and CDR2 is SVGAGI (reference sequence).

This sequence joins TRBV4-2 and TRBJ2-1; D is ambiguous. CDR3 size: 15 residues. V lost 0 bases and J lost 6, with 12 bases in between. The V gene's germline CDR1 is LGHNA and CDR2 YNFKEQ. The CDR3 DNA reads TGTGCCAGCAGCCAAGATTCAGGTAATCTCAATGAGCAGTTCTTC. Translating it yields CASSQDSGNLNEQFF.

The chain carries TRBV10-1 and TRBJ2-1, with 10 bases identical to TRBD1. CDR1 and CDR2 (germline): WNHNN, SYGVQD (reference sequence). This CDR3 is 16 amino acids long. After removal of 2 bases from V and 2 bases from J, the junction contained 3 bases not matched to a gene. This CDR3 is CASSEPGQGAYNEQFF. The DNA for the CDR3 is TGCGCCAGCAGTGAGCCCGGACAGGGGGCCTACAATGAGCAGTTCTTC.

This chain connects TRBV27 to TRBJ2-3; 11 nucleotides line up with TRBD2. Germline assignment: CDR1 MNHEY and CDR2 SMNVEV (reference sequence). The trim removed 10 bases at V and 3 bases at J, leaving 15 bases unmatched. The length of the CDR3 is 17 residues. The CDR3 reads CATRAASGRLWTDTQYF. The CDR3 nucleotides are TGTGCCACCCGGGCGGCTAGCGGGAGGTTGTGGACAGATACGCAGTATTTT.

This chain connects TRBV10-1 to TRBJ2-3; TRBD2 agrees at 16 bases. V trimming: 6 bases; J trimming: 6 bases; junction bases outside the gene matches: 9. CDR1 is WNHNN and CDR2 is SYGVQD in the germline V gene (reference sequence). This CDR3 comprises 17 residues. CDR3 amino acids: CASSAGTSGGARDTQYF. The CDR3 nucleotides are TGCGCCAGCAGCGCCGGGACTAGCGGGGGGGCACGGGATACGCAGTATTTT.

In this sample, this clone turned up a few times. The chain combines TRBV7-6 with TRBJ2-5; 7 bases fit TRBD2. V trimming: 1 base; J trimming: 5 bases; junction bases outside the gene matches: 7. This CDR3 is 15 amino acids long. The germline V gene encodes CDR1 SGHVS and CDR2 FNYEAQ. The chain's CDR3 is CASSLVVTGGETQYF. The CDR3 DNA follows: TGTGCCAGCAGCTTAGTTGTTACGGGAGGTGAGACCCAGTACTTC.

The chain is built from TRBV7-8 and TRBJ1-2, with D possibly being TRBD1 (5 bases). The V and J ends lost 5 bases and 5 bases respectively, with 15 bases between them. This CDR3 is built from 14 residues. Germline-derived CDR1 and CDR2 are SGHVS and FQNEAQ. CDR3 in amino acids: CASSPPGAGYGYTF. The DNA of the CDR3 is TGTGCCAGCAGCCCCCCTGGGGCAGGATATGGCTACACCTTC. Full variable domain (missing parts from reference TRBV7-8 and TRBJ1-2): GAGVSQSPRYKVAKRGQDVALRCDPISGHVSLFWYQQALGQGPEFLTYFQNEAQLDKSGLPSDRFFAERPEGSVSTLKIQRTQQEDSAVYLCASSPPGAGYGYTFGSGTRLTVV.

The chain uses TRBV12-5 and TRBJ2-1; 10 bases align to TRBD2. V shed 1 base, J shed 8 bases, and the junction held 2 bases outside the gene matches. Germline CDR1 and CDR2: LGHNT and FRNRAP. The CDR3 loop spans 14 amino acids. The CDR3 loop is CASGLDGTSDEQFF. For the CDR3, the DNA is TGTGCTAGTGGTTTGGACGGGACTAGCGATGAGCAGTTCTTC.

This rearrangement joins TRBV6-6 to TRBJ2-1; weak D call: TRBD2 (5 bases). Germline loops: CDR1 MNHNY, CDR2 SVGAGI (reference sequence). The CDR3 has 11 amino acids. Trimming pared 4 bases from V and 15 bases from J, leaving 13 bases between. The CDR3 spells CASSSRESRFF. CDR3 DNA sequence: TGTGCCAGCAGTTCCCGGGAAAGCCGGTTCTTC.

The chain employs TRBV6-1 and TRBJ1-5; D unclear. The CDR3 totals 17 residues. V was clipped by 4 bases and J by 1 base, with 17 bases between them. CDR1 is MNHNS and CDR2 is SASEGT in the germline V gene. This CDR3 is CASSGRRLGKSNQPQHF. Written as DNA, the CDR3 is TGTGCCAGCAGTGGCCGCAGGCTTGGAAAGAGCAATCAGCCCCAGCATTTT.

CDR3 region: CASSEGGAGKETQYF. CDR3 in DNA: TGTGCCAGCAGTGAAGGGGGGGCAGGGAAAGAGACCCAGTACTTC. The rearrangement links TRBV25-1 to TRBJ2-5, with D perhaps TRBD2 (7 bases). Germline V lookup: CDR1 MGHDK, CDR2 SYGVNS. Trimming shortened V by 2 bases and J by 3 bases, and 13 bases separated the two germline ends. CDR3 size: 15 residues.

The chain employs TRBV5-1 and TRBJ2-7; no clear D gene. This CDR3 comprises 14 residues. Germline loops: CDR1 SGHRS, CDR2 YFSETQ. V was clipped by 4 bases and J by 3 bases, with 14 bases between them. This CDR3 reads CASSPDTDIYEQYF. The CDR3 bases are TGCGCCAGCAGCCCCGACACCGACATCTACGAGCAGTACTTC.

Concerning this clone: The junction shows a germline mismatch at one end, possibly a read error. The CDR3 here is CASSDPGTGGDERYF. The CDR3 DNA reads TGTGCCAGCAGTGACCCCGGGACAGGGGGCGACGAGCGGTACTTC. The chain combines TRBV25-1 with TRBJ2-7; 12 positions agree with TRBD1. Germline-derived CDR1 and CDR2 are MGHDK and SYGVNS. This CDR3 spans 15 amino acids.

V gene TRBV7-9 combines with J gene TRBJ2-1; D is perhaps TRBD2 (5 bases). This CDR3 spans 19 amino acids. The V gene lost 3 bases and the J gene lost 4 bases, with 25 bases spanning the gap. Germline V gives CDR1 SEHNR, CDR2 FQNEAQ (reference sequence). The CDR3 region has the DNA TGTGCCAGCAGCTTCCGTTGGGAGCTGGGCGGACCAAATTACAATGAGCAGTTCTTC. Amino acid sequence: CASSFRWELGGPNYNEQFF.